Here is one T cell receptor (beta chain) with its context. The antigen remains undetermined. The data stem from a study of identical twins. Study-level findings and limits: Cord blood beta clonotypes that were abundant carried fewer insertions, and memory repertoires showed no such trend. Part of the zero-insertion signal could reflect confounding by invariant MAIT and iNKT cells.

Trimming stripped 3 bases from V and 0 bases from J, with 15 bases between. The CDR3 has 16 amino acids. Per the germline V gene, CDR1 is WSHSY and CDR2 is SAAADI. cDNA carried unique molecular identifiers, and a universal primer site was added by template switching. TCRdb ran MiXCR on the 5' RACE reads and lists one entry per CDR3 protein. The table shows some 330,000 distinct CDR3 sequences, with about 9% occurring only once. This clonotype was obtained from a woman in her forties or fifties in good health. Sequencing input: naive T cells sorted from blood. The gene calls are TRBV10-2 and TRBJ2-7; no clear D gene. This CDR3 is CASSDLRTRLSYEQYF. In DNA form, the CDR3 reads TGCGCCAGCAGTGACCTAAGAACGAGACTCTCCTACGAGCAGTACTTC.